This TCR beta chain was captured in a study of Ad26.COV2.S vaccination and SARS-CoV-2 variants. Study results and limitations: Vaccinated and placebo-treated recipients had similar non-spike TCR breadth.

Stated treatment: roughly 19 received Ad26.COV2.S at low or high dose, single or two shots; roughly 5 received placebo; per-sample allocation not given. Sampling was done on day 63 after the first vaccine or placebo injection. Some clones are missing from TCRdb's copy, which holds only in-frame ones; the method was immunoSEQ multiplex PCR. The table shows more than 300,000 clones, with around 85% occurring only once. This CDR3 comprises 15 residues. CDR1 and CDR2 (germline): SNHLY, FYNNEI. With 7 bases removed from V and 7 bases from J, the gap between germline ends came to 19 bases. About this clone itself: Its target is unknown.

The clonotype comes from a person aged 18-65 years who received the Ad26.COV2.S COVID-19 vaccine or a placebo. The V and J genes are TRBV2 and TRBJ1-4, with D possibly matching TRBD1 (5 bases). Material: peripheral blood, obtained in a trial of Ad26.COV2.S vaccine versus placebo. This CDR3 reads CASKIRGAGGEKLFF. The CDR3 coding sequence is TGTGCCAGCAAAATCAGAGGGGCTGGCGGTGAAAAACTGTTTTTT.